The 23 T cell receptor beta chains in this list originate from one sample, sequenced in a study of PD-1 blockade in classical Hodgkin lymphoma. Assay used: immunoSEQ multiplex PCR; TCRdb lists only in-frame clones, some missing. The sample contains 43,000 or so clones, around nine tenths of which appear only once. Following autologous stem cell transplantation, relapse occurred in every patient, and exposure to brentuximab vedotin varied. Sequencing used peripheral blood mononuclear cells (PBMCs), obtained at baseline. All receptors derive from a human donor with classical Hodgkin lymphoma.

The chain employs TRBV10-3 and TRBJ2-3; D is possibly TRBD1 or TRBD2 (7 bases each). Trimming stripped 1 base from V and 5 bases from J, with 13 bases between. The CDR3 consists of 15 residues. Germline V lookup: CDR1 ENHRY, CDR2 SYGVKD. CDR3 protein: CAISEFRGGQDTQYF. CDR3 sequence (DNA): TGTGCCATCAGTGAGTTCAGGGGGGGCCAAGATACGCAGTATTTT.

The genes are TRBV5-1 and TRBJ2-2; D possibly uses TRBD1 or TRBD2 (6 bases each). The CDR3 totals 14 residues. The germline CDR1 and CDR2 sequences are SGHRS and YFSETQ. The ends were cut back, 10 bases at V and 3 bases at J, with 16 bases in the middle. The CDR3 loop reads CACTSGADTGELFF. DNA for the CDR3: TGCGCCTGCACGTCGGGGGCAGACACCGGGGAGCTGTTTTTT.

V is TRBV4-2 and J is TRBJ2-5; D is perhaps TRBD2 (5 bases). Germline V CDR1 and CDR2: LGHNA, YNFKEQ. The CDR3 has 14 residues. Trimming left V 5 bases short and J 2 bases short, with 12 bases between. Written as DNA, the CDR3 is TGTGCCAGCAGCGGAGGCGGCACTCAAGAGACCCAGTACTTC. Protein product: CASSGGGTQETQYF.

The V gene is TRBV5-4, the J gene TRBJ2-3, with 7 bases aligning to TRBD2. The CDR3 runs 16 residues. Germline lookup yields CDR1 SGHNT and CDR2 YYREEE (reference sequence). V trimming: 4 bases; J trimming: 2 bases; junction bases outside the gene matches: 10. CDR3 bases: TGTGCCAGCAGCAAACCGGGACTACACATCACAGATACGCAGTATTTT. Amino acid sequence: CASSKPGLHITDTQYF.

The chain employs TRBV19 and TRBJ1-1, with D maybe TRBD1 (5 bases). Trimming shortened V by 3 bases and J by 0 bases, and 11 bases separated the two germline ends. CDR3 length: 15 residues. Germline loops: CDR1 LNHDA, CDR2 SQIVND (reference sequence). CDR3 in amino acids: CASSIGRVMNTEAFF. The CDR3 DNA follows: TGTGCCAGTAGTATTGGCAGGGTGATGAACACTGAAGCTTTCTTT.

V and J are TRBV4-1 and TRBJ2-7, with a possible D match to TRBD2 (5 bases). Per the germline V gene, CDR1 is MGHRA and CDR2 is YSYEKL. The ends were cut back, 4 bases at V and 4 bases at J, with 14 bases in the middle. This CDR3 has 14 residues. The CDR3 loop is CASSLGGGHYEQYF. DNA for the CDR3: TGCGCCAGCAGCCTCGGCGGAGGTCATTACGAGCAGTACTTC.

Here the CDR3 reads CASSQDLGFNTEAFF. In DNA, the CDR3 is TGCGCCAGCAGCCAAGATCTGGGCTTTAACACTGAAGCTTTCTTT. The chain combines TRBV4-3 with TRBJ1-1; D is unresolved. The germline CDR1 and CDR2 sequences are LGHNA and YSLEER. This CDR3 is built from 15 residues. V was cut by 0 bases and J by 2 bases, with 10 bases left in between.

This chain connects TRBV2 to TRBJ2-6; D ambiguous. Germline V gene sequence: CDR1 SNHLY, CDR2 FYNNEI. This CDR3 is built from 15 residues. Trimming took 3 bases from V and 0 from J, leaving 6 bases between them. CDR3 protein: CASSDRSSGANVLTF. For the CDR3, the DNA is TGTGCCAGCAGTGATCGATCCTCTGGGGCCAACGTCCTGACTTTC.

V and J are TRBV6-1 and TRBJ1-6, with 10 bases that match TRBD1. CDR3 length equals 15 residues. The ends lost 7 bases at V and 7 bases at J; junction bases unmatched: 7. Germline V gives CDR1 MNHNS, CDR2 SASEGT. The DNA for the CDR3 is TGTGCCAGCAACTACCAGACAGGGGGCAATTCACCCCTCCACTTT. Encoded protein: CASNYQTGGNSPLHF.

V and J are TRBV6-5 and TRBJ2-6; TRBD1 agrees at 7 bases. Germline lookup yields CDR1 MNHEY and CDR2 SVGAGI. After removal of 5 bases from V and 2 bases from J, the junction contained 3 bases not matched to a gene. This CDR3 spans 15 amino acids. The CDR3 spells CASSRDRAGANVLTF. The CDR3 region has the DNA TGTGCCAGCAGTAGAGACAGGGCTGGGGCCAACGTCCTGACTTTC.

This sequence joins TRBV6-6 and TRBJ2-3; D unresolved. V dropped 1 base and J dropped 4 bases, with 12 bases sitting between them. Germline loops: CDR1 MNHNY, CDR2 SVGAGI (reference sequence). The CDR3 is 15 amino acids. CDR3 sequence reads: CASSYFVGPADTQYF. The CDR3 coding sequence is TGTGCCAGCAGTTACTTCGTGGGTCCTGCAGATACGCAGTATTTT.

V is TRBV7-9 and J is TRBJ2-7, with a tentative D call TRBD1 (6 bases). CDR3 length: 14 amino acids. Germline V gene sequence: CDR1 SEHNR, CDR2 FQNEAQ (reference sequence). V was pared by 4 bases and J by 4 bases, with 14 bases between. This CDR3 is CASSSTGTNYEQYF. In DNA, the CDR3 is TGTGCCAGCAGCTCCACCGGGACAAATTACGAGCAGTACTTC.

The chain couples TRBV7-2 to TRBJ2-5; a possible D gene is TRBD1 (6 bases). The CDR3 sequence is 14 residues long. Germline-derived CDR1 and CDR2 are SGHTA and FQGNSA. V was trimmed by 5 bases and J by 5 bases, leaving 15 bases between them. The CDR3 is CASSPRGTLETQYF. In DNA, the CDR3 is TGTGCCAGCAGCCCGAGGGGGACATTGGAGACCCAGTACTTC.

The J gene is TRBJ2-7, the V gene TRBV11-2; 7 bases are shared with TRBD1. The junction had 6 bases not matched to a gene; V was cut back by 5 bases and J by 2 bases. The CDR3 covers 14 residues. Germline V lookup: CDR1 SGHAT, CDR2 FQNNGV. The DNA of the CDR3 is TGTGCCAGCAGCCAATACGGGACAGCCTACGAGCAGTACTTC. Translated: CASSQYGTAYEQYF.

In regard to this clone: The same CDR3 is also encoded by other DNA sequences in this sample. The chain has TRBV5-1 and TRBJ2-3; D perhaps matches TRBD2 (7 bases). This CDR3 spans 14 amino acids. In germline, CDR1 is SGHRS, CDR2 YFSETQ. Trimming pared 0 bases from V and 6 bases from J, leaving 11 bases between. In DNA, the CDR3 is TGCGCCAGCAGCTTGGCCGCGGGGGCCGATACGCAGTATTTT. Translated: CASSLAAGADTQYF.

This clone was recorded once. The chain has TRBV5-4 and TRBJ1-2; weak D call: TRBD1 (5 bases). The CDR3 covers 14 residues. V dropped 0 bases and J dropped 8 bases, with 14 bases sitting between them. Germline-derived CDR1 and CDR2 are SGHNT and YYREEE (reference sequence). The CDR3: CASSLERGIGGYTF. CDR3 sequence (DNA): TGTGCCAGCAGCTTGGAGAGGGGAATAGGCGGCTACACCTTC.

The J gene is TRBJ2-5, the V gene TRBV14; 10 bases agree with TRBD2. V lost 0 bases to trimming and J lost 5 bases; unmatched junction nucleotides: 9. This CDR3 contains 17 residues. Germline lookup yields CDR1 SGHDN and CDR2 FVKESK. The CDR3, as DNA: TGTGCCAGCAGCCAAGATACCCCTAGCGGGAGTCGGGAGACCCAGTACTTC. Amino acid sequence: CASSQDTPSGSRETQYF.

The chain is built from TRBV5-1 and TRBJ1-2, with a tentative D call TRBD1 (5 bases). The CDR3 runs 14 residues. The germline V and J ends were trimmed by 7 bases and 4 bases, with 17 bases remaining between them. The germline V gene has CDR1 SGHRS and CDR2 YFSETQ. The CDR3 DNA reads TGCGCCAGCGGCTGGGACGGACTAACCTATGGCTACACCTTC. Translating it yields CASGWDGLTYGYTF.

This chain uses TRBV7-2 with TRBJ2-2, with D uncertain. This CDR3 has 12 amino acids. Per the germline V gene, CDR1 is SGHTA and CDR2 is FQGNSA. V was shortened by 8 bases and J by 7 bases, with 11 bases between the two germline ends. CDR3 in amino acids: CASDFLSGELFF. CDR3 nucleotide sequence: TGTGCCAGCGACTTCCTTAGCGGGGAGCTGTTTTTT.

In this sample, this clone is medium-sized. This chain connects TRBV19 to TRBJ1-6, with D hard to call. CDR1 is LNHDA and CDR2 is SQIVND in the germline V gene (reference sequence). V lost 1 base, J lost 7 bases, and 11 bases lay in between. This CDR3 region has 15 residues. CDR3 sequence (DNA): TGTGCCAGTAGTATAGTTAAGCCAGAGAATTCACCCCTCCACTTT. Translating gives CASSIVKPENSPLHF.

In this sample, this clone turned up a few times. The chain uses TRBV4-3 and TRBJ1-2; D remains unclear. This CDR3 region has 14 residues. The germline gives CDR1 LGHNA, CDR2 YSLEER. V lost 4 bases and J lost 8, with 17 bases in between. CDR3 sequence: CASSPSSYDWGYTF. In DNA, the CDR3 is TGCGCCAGCAGCCCCTCGAGTTATGACTGGGGCTACACCTTC.

This chain links TRBV7-2 with TRBJ1-1; 9 bases match TRBD1. The germline CDR1 and CDR2 sequences are SGHTA and FQGNSA. This CDR3 contains 15 residues. The trim removed 5 bases at V and 5 bases at J, leaving 9 bases unmatched. The CDR3 protein is CASSKEGQGWTEAFF. In nucleotides, the CDR3 is TGTGCCAGCAGCAAGGAGGGACAGGGATGGACTGAAGCTTTCTTT.

V usage is TRBV11-2 and J usage is TRBJ2-3, with a possible D match to TRBD1 (5 bases). Looked up from germline, CDR1 is SGHAT and CDR2 is FQNNGV. This CDR3 spans 14 amino acids. Between the trimmed V and J ends, which lost 5 bases and 1 base, there was a span of 10 bases. CDR3 sequence reads: CASSPLRGTDTQYF. The CDR3 DNA reads as TGTGCCAGCAGCCCCCTCAGGGGCACAGATACGCAGTATTTT.